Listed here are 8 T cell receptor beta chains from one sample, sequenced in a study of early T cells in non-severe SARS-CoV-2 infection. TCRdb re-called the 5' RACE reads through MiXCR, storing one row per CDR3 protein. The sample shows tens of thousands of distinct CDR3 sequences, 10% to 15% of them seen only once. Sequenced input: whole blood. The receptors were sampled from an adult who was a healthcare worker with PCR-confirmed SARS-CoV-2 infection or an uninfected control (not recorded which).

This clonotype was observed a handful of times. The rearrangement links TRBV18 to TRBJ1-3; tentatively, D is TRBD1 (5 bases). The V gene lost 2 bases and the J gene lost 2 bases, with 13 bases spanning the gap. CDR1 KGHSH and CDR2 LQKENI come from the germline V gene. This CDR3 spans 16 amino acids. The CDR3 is CASSPSRGRTGNTIYF. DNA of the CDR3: TGTGCCAGCTCACCATCCCGGGGGAGAACTGGAAACACCATATATTTT.

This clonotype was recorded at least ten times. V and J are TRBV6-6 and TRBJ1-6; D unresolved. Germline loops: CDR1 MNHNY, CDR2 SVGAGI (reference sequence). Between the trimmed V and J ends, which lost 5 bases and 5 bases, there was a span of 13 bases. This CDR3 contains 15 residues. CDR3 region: CASSGRGIDNSPLHF. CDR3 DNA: TGTGCCAGCAGTGGCCGGGGAATTGATAATTCACCCCTCCACTTT.

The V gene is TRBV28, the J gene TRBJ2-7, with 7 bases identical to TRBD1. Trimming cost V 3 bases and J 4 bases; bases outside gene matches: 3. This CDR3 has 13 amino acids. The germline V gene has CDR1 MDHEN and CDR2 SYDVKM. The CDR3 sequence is CASSLGQNYEQYF. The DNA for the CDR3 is TGTGCCAGCAGTTTGGGACAGAATTACGAGCAGTACTTC.

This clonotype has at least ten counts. CDR3 region: CASSLQRAYNEKLFF. The CDR3 nucleotides are TGTGCCAGCAGCTTACAGAGGGCTTATAATGAAAAACTGTTTTTT. This chain joins TRBV7-8 and TRBJ1-4; D gene unclear. The CDR3 runs 15 residues. The V end was cut by 2 bases, the J end by 4 bases, with 11 bases between. Per the germline V gene, CDR1 is SGHVS and CDR2 is FQNEAQ.

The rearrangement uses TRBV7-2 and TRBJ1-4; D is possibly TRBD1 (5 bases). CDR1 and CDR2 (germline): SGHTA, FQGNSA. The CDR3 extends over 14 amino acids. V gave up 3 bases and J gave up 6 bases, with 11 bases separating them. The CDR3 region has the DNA TGTGCCAGCAGCTTTCCCGGGACCTATGAAAAACTGTTTTTT. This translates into CASSFPGTYEKLFF.

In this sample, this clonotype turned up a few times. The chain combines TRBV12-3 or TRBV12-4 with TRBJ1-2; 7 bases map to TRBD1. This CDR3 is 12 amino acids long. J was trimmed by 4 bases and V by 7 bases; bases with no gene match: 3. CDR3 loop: CASNRQGYGYTF. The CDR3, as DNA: TGTGCCAGCAACCGACAGGGCTATGGCTACACCTTC.

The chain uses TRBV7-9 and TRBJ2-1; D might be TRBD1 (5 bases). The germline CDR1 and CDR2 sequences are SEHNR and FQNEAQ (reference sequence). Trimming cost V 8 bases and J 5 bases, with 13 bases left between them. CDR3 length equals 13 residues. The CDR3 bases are TGTGCCAGCCTAAATCAGGGAAACAATGAGCAGTTCTTC. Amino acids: CASLNQGNNEQFF.

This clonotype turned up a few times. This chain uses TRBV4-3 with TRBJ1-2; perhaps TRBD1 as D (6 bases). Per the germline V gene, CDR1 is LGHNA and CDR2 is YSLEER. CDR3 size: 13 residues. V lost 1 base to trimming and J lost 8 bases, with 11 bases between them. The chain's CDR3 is CASSQGSGGGYTF. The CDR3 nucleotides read TGCGCCAGCAGCCAAGGTTCGGGGGGCGGCTACACCTTC.